A selection of T cell receptor beta chains follows, all from one sample in a study of CD8+CD57+ T cells in acquired aplastic anemia. TCRdb itself ran the reads through MiXCR, one entry per CDR3 protein. The profile shows around 430,000 distinct CDR3 sequences, about a third of them singletons. Material for sequencing was sorted CD4+, CD8+, or CD8+CD57+ T cells (not recorded which) from PBMCs. These receptors were obtained from a human donor with aplastic anemia. Each CDR3 is given with its conserved first and last residue. A D gene is named only where the DNA matches it firmly. Rows give clone size only sometimes, using once, few, many, or a class for an expanded clone.

>TRBV30|TRBJ1-1|NA|NA
TGTGCCTGGAAAGTGGGGATGAACACTGAAGCTTTCTTT
CAWKVGMNTEAFF
>TRBV13|TRBJ1-2|NA|TRBD1
TGTGCCAGCAGCTATACAGGGGGCCGACCCACCGCGTATGGCTACACCTTC
CASSYTGGRPTAYGYTF
>TRBV7-6|TRBJ2-2|many|NA
TGTGCCAGCAGCTTAGCGGCGAACACCGGGGAGCTGTTTTTT
CASSLAANTGELFF
>TRBV2|TRBJ1-3|NA|TRBD1
TGTGCCAGCAGACTAAGACCCTGGGACAGGGTCACTGGAAACACCATATATTTT
CASRLRPWDRVTGNTIYF
>TRBV19|TRBJ1-5|many|NA
TGTGCCAGTAGTATAGTAGGGACACGATCACGAGCGGATCAGCCCCAGCATTTT
CASSIVGTRSRADQPQHF
>TRBV7-2|TRBJ2-7|many|TRBD2
TGTGCCAGCAGCCCCGGACTAGCGGGAGTTTACGAGCAGTACTTC
CASSPGLAGVYEQYF
>TRBV2|TRBJ2-7|few|NA
TGTGCCAGCAGTGCTATCGGGTCGTACGAGCAGTACTTC
CASSAIGSYEQYF
>TRBV12-3/TRBV12-4|TRBJ1-1|few|NA
TGTGCCAGCAGTTTGAACAGAATTTTGAACACTGAAGCTTTCTTT
CASSLNRILNTEAFF
>TRBV20-1|TRBJ1-4|few|NA
TGCAGTGCAGGGGGACCTTCGGCTCAGAACCGATATTTT
CSAGGPSAQNRYF
>TRBV7-9|TRBJ1-5|many|TRBD1
TGTGCCAGCAGCCCCGGGACAGGGAATCAGCCCCAGCATTTT
CASSPGTGNQPQHF
>TRBV2|TRBJ2-7|many|TRBD1
TGTGCCAGCTGCAACGCGGCGACAGGGTATGACGAGCAGTACTTC
CASCNAATGYDEQYF
>TRBV12-3/TRBV12-4|TRBJ1-2|NA|TRBD1
TGTGCCAGCAACCGGGACAGGGGACGACCTAACTATGGCTACACCTTC
CASNRDRGRPNYGYTF
>TRBV5-1|TRBJ1-4|few|TRBD1
TGCGCCAGCAGCCTGGGGGACAGGGGTGAAAAACTGTTTTTT
CASSLGDRGEKLFF
>TRBV7-9|TRBJ2-3|many|NA
TGTGCCAGCAGCCCATCGGACCCGGCGGATACGCAGTATTTT
CASSPSDPADTQYF
>TRBV7-6|TRBJ2-3|many|NA
TGTGCCAGCAGCTCCCCACTAGATACGCAGTATTTT
CASSSPLDTQYF
>TRBV6-5|TRBJ1-4|NA|NA
TGTGCCAGCAGTTTGGGGGGGTCTGAAAAACTGTTTTTT
CASSLGGSEKLFF
>TRBV25-1|TRBJ1-3|many|NA
TGTGCCAGCAGTGCCCCTCGAAGACAGACGAGACGAAACACCATATATTTT
CASSAPRRQTRRNTIYF
>TRBV29-1|TRBJ2-7|NA|NA
TGCAGCGTCCTAACCCGGGAGTCCTACGAGCAGTACTTC
CSVLTRESYEQYF
>TRBV7-2|TRBJ1-2|many|NA
TGTGCCAGCAGCTTAAAAGGGGGGCATGGCTACACCTTC
CASSLKGGHGYTF
>TRBV18|TRBJ1-2|NA|NA
TGTGCCAGCTCACCACAGCCAGCTAACTATGGCTACACCTTC
CASSPQPANYGYTF
>TRBV9|TRBJ1-3|many|NA
TGTGCCAGCAGCGTATTGGGTGGCTCTGGAAACACCATATATTTT
CASSVLGGSGNTIYF
>TRBV6-5|TRBJ2-7|many|NA
TGTGCCAGCAGTTACGGAGCGCCTCCCCGGGACGAGCAGTACTTC
CASSYGAPPRDEQYF
>TRBV11-2|TRBJ2-2|NA|TRBD1
TGTGCCAGCAGCCGCAAACAGGGGGCGATAGCTGTTGTCGGGGAGCTGTTTTTT
CASSRKQGAIAVVGELFF
>TRBV2|TRBJ1-5|NA|NA
TGTGCCAGCAGCTCCGGGACACTAAGGAGCAATCAGCCCCAGCATTTT
CASSSGTLRSNQPQHF
>TRBV7-2|TRBJ2-3|few|NA
TGTGCCAGCAGCTTATCTTCACTAGGGGCAGATACGCAGTATTTT
CASSLSSLGADTQYF
>TRBV12-3/TRBV12-4|TRBJ2-3|many|TRBD1
TGTGCCAGCAGTCGGACAGGGACAACAGATACGCAGTATTTT
CASSRTGTTDTQYF
>TRBV24-1|TRBJ2-2|few|TRBD1
TGTGCCACCTCAGACAGGGCTAACACCGGGGAGCTGTTTTTT
CATSDRANTGELFF
>TRBV25-1|TRBJ2-1|NA|NA
TGCGCCAGCAACCCAGAGGGGTACCCCTCCTACAATGAGCAGTTCTTC
CASNPEGYPSYNEQFF
>TRBV12-5|TRBJ1-5|few|NA
TGTGCTAGTGGTTTGACAGGTTCAAACAATCAGCCCCAGCATTTT
CASGLTGSNNQPQHF
>TRBV10-3|TRBJ1-1|few|NA
TGTGCCAGCAGGCAAGATGAAACTGAAGCTTTCTTT
CASRQDETEAFF
>TRBV10-3|TRBJ1-5|many|TRBD1
TGTGCCATACAGGGGCAGGGGCAGCCCCAGCATTTT
CAIQGQGQPQHF
>TRBV20-1|TRBJ1-2|once|NA
TGCAGTGCTAGAGGAGGGGCAGACGATGGCTACACCTTC
CSARGGADDGYTF
>TRBV29-1|TRBJ1-2|NA|TRBD1
TGCAGCGTTGAATGGAAGGGGGCGATGAACTATGGCTACACCTTC
CSVEWKGAMNYGYTF
>TRBV9|TRBJ2-1|many|TRBD2
TGTGCCAGCAGCAGTAACGGACTAGCGGAGGCTGAGCAGTTCTTC
CASSSNGLAEAEQFF
>TRBV19|TRBJ2-3|few|NA
TGTGCCAGTAGTATAAGGGTGACGGGGCGGATGACAGATACGCAGTATTTT
CASSIRVTGRMTDTQYF
>TRBV9|TRBJ2-3|many|NA
TGTGCCAGCAGCGTCAGCACAGATACGCAGTATTTT
CASSVSTDTQYF
>TRBV11-1|TRBJ1-4|NA|NA
TGTGCCAGCAGCCCCTTTTCGGGACGGGGAGGGAATGAAAAACTGTTTTTT
CASSPFSGRGGNEKLFF
>TRBV19|TRBJ1-6|many|NA
TGTGCCAGTAGCCTTCTTAGACCGAGTAATTCACCCCTCCACTTT
CASSLLRPSNSPLHF
>TRBV24-1|TRBJ1-5|many|TRBD1
TGTGCCACCAGTGGCGTCAGGGGGCGGGGGTATAGCAATCAGCCCCAGCATTTT
CATSGVRGRGYSNQPQHF
>TRBV20-1|TRBJ1-4|few|NA
TGCAGTGCTAGAGATCCCAGGCCGATCAATGAAAAACTGTTTTTT
CSARDPRPINEKLFF